This passage covers 10 T cell receptor beta chains from one sample sequenced in a study of CD4+ T cells in melanoma. Produced via immunoSEQ multiplex PCR; TCRdb's table is partial and in-frame only. The sample has about 3,800 clones; approximately 62% are singletons. What was sequenced was cells from a culture (not recorded whether cultured in vitro). These receptor sequences come from a human donor with melanoma.

The rearrangement joins TRBV2 to TRBJ2-6; D gene ambiguous. V shed 4 bases and J shed 2 bases, with 9 bases lying between them. This CDR3 contains 15 residues. Germline V lookup: CDR1 SNHLY, CDR2 FYNNEI. CDR3 amino acids: CASSADSAGANVLTF. Here the CDR3 DNA reads TGTGCCAGCAGTGCCGACTCGGCTGGGGCCAACGTCCTGACTTTC.

The chain couples TRBV28 to TRBJ1-4; possible D gene TRBD1, 6 bases. V was shortened by 6 bases and J by 7 bases, with 18 bases between the two germline ends. The length of the CDR3 is 15 residues. The germline V gene has CDR1 MDHEN and CDR2 SYDVKM. CDR3 coding DNA: TGTGCCAGCAGACTAAACCAGGGGCGTAGTGAAAAACTGTTTTTT. Amino acid sequence: CASRLNQGRSEKLFF.

This chain uses TRBV7-9 with TRBJ1-2, with D perhaps TRBD1 (5 bases). From germline, CDR1 is SEHNR and CDR2 FQNEAQ (reference sequence). The CDR3 runs to 17 residues. V was cut by 4 bases and J by 4 bases, with 22 bases left in between. CDR3 sequence: CASSSSGSGRDFYGYTF. CDR3 sequence (DNA): TGTGCCAGCAGCTCGTCGGGCTCCGGGAGGGACTTCTATGGCTACACCTTC.

The gene calls are TRBV5-1 and TRBJ1-5; D remains unclear. V was cut by 0 bases and J by 7 bases, with 8 bases left in between. This CDR3 comprises 13 residues. Germline V gene sequence: CDR1 SGHRS, CDR2 YFSETQ. The CDR3 DNA reads TGCGCCAGCAGCTTGGACGGGTACCAGCCCCAGCATTTT. As protein: CASSLDGYQPQHF.

The rearrangement uses TRBV7-9 and TRBJ2-1; 11 bases map to TRBD2. Germline CDR1 and CDR2: SEHNR and FQNEAQ (reference sequence). V lost 3 bases, J lost 9 bases, and 7 bases stayed unmatched. This CDR3 is 15 amino acids long. Written as DNA, the CDR3 is TGTGCCAGCAGCTTCTTAGCGGGGGGGCACTTTGAGCAGTTCTTC. Translating it yields CASSFLAGGHFEQFF.

The CDR3 DNA follows: TGTGCCAGCAGCCCGGGGACAGTTGAGGCCCGGGATGGCTACACCTTC. It translates to CASSPGTVEARDGYTF. The gene calls are TRBV5-6 and TRBJ1-2; 7 nucleotides line up with TRBD1. CDR1 SGHDT and CDR2 YYEEEE come from the germline V gene. This CDR3 comprises 16 residues. V lost 4 bases, J lost 6 bases, and 15 bases stayed unmatched.

The chain joins TRBV9 to TRBJ2-7, with TRBD2 matching over 14 bases. CDR1 is SGDLS and CDR2 is YYNGEE in the germline V gene. The CDR3 covers 19 residues. J was trimmed by 2 bases and V by 0 bases; bases with no gene match: 10. The CDR3 sequence is CASSVVLTSGGASAYEQYF. As DNA, the CDR3 is TGTGCCAGCAGCGTAGTATTGACTAGCGGGGGGGCCAGTGCCTACGAGCAGTACTTC.

This chain joins TRBV6-5 and TRBJ2-3; D is possibly TRBD1 (6 bases). This CDR3 has 14 amino acids. CDR1 and CDR2 from the germline V gene are MNHEY and SVGAGI. V was pared by 5 bases and J by 1 base, with 10 bases between. CDR3 sequence: CASSNYRGTDTQYF. For the CDR3, the DNA is TGTGCCAGCAGTAATTACAGGGGCACAGATACGCAGTATTTT.

This clone is medium-sized in the sample. This chain connects TRBV29-1 to TRBJ2-2; 11 bases are shared with TRBD1. With V trimmed by 4 bases and J by 7 bases, 2 bases remained unmatched. CDR1 is SQVTM and CDR2 is ANQGSEA in the germline V gene. The CDR3 is 13 amino acids. CDR3 sequence (DNA): TGCAGCGTTGGGACAGGGGGCTTCGGGGAGCTGTTTTTT. Amino acid sequence: CSVGTGGFGELFF.

The chain links TRBV11-2 to TRBJ2-7; D gene unclear. V lost 6 bases and J lost 2, with 14 bases in between. CDR3 length: 14 amino acids. Germline loops: CDR1 SGHAT, CDR2 FQNNGV. CDR3 sequence: CASSFMGLPYEQYF. The CDR3, as DNA: TGTGCCAGCAGTTTTATGGGGTTGCCCTACGAGCAGTACTTC.